The clone carrying this T cell receptor (beta chain) has more than one count but fewer than ten. This sample is drawn from a study of blood T cells in healthy people across ages. The second PCR ran roughly 7 to 11 cycles with a sample-barcoded 5' primer and J-beta primers. TCRdb recomputed calls from the 5' RACE reads with MiXCR, one row per CDR3 protein. The profile shows hundreds of thousands of distinct CDR3 sequences, just under 25% of them singletons. Germline V CDR1 and CDR2: MNHEY, SVGEGT. The CDR3 has 15 amino acids. V dropped 2 bases and J dropped 4; count of bases not matched to a gene: 4. These data also featured in a second study, about T cells of mothers and their children.

The V gene is TRBV6-2 or TRBV6-3, the J gene TRBJ2-5, with 10 bases aligning to TRBD2. The specimen was blood. This TCR derives from a boy aged 5-17 years in good health. The CDR3 coding sequence is TGTGCCAGCAGTTACGGTTTAGCGGGAGGAGAGACCCAGTACTTC. Its protein product is CASSYGLAGGETQYF.